The source of this T cell receptor (beta chain) is a study of blood T cell repertoires in COVID-19. The CDR3 spans 14 residues. Germline loops: CDR1 SNHLY, CDR2 FYNNEI. V lost 3 bases and J 2 bases, leaving 11 bases between the germline ends. The method was immunoSEQ multiplex PCR; TCRdb's version includes in-frame clones alone and lacks a portion of them. The repertoire holds about 260,000 clones, with roughly 80% as singletons. The chain uses TRBV2 and TRBJ2-7; tentatively, D is TRBD1 (6 bases). The sequenced material came from PBMCs or T cells enriched from blood (not recorded which). The source is a man aged 30-40 years with acute COVID-19. CDR3: CASSEQGQTYEQYV. The DNA for the CDR3 is TGTGCCAGCAGTGAGCAGGGGCAGACCTACGAGCAGTACGTC.